The source of this T cell receptor beta chain is a study of T-cell reconstitution after alpha-beta-depleted transplantation in children. Study results and limitations: From newly produced T cells came most of the T-cell counts and diversity one year after transplant. In some patients, recipient T cells and intrathymic progenitors surviving conditioning explained high day-60 diversity. Reportedly, only several hundred clones from non-depleted graft cells drove alpha-beta T-cell counts at about two months.

Using unique molecular identifiers, the investigators prepared the TCRbeta library. MiXCR was run by TCRdb on the PCR reads, yielding one entry per CDR3 protein. The sample has 500,000 to 650,000 distinct CDR3 sequences; 10% to 15% are singletons. V was cut by 2 bases and J by 8 bases, with 9 bases left in between. The length of the CDR3 is 12 residues. On this clonotype: As yet, its antigen is unknown.

Sequenced material: PBMCs, mostly from graft donor cells, taken 360 days after TCRalphabeta/CD19-depleted stem cell transplant. The rearrangement joins TRBV12-3 or TRBV12-4 to TRBJ1-2; no reliable D call. This TCR was recovered from a male patient between 5 and 17 years old who had a stem cell transplant for acute myeloid leukemia, so the T cells may come from the graft donor. In DNA, the CDR3 is TGTGCCAGCAGTTTACGCCCGGAGGGCTACACCTTC. Translation: CASSLRPEGYTF.